The next 14 T cell receptor beta chains were all read from a single sample in a study of blood T cell repertoires in COVID-19 (dated by TCRdb to about 2020). The library relied on the immunoSEQ multiplex PCR assay. Imported from immuneACCESS, the table was reduced by TCRdb to in-frame sequences with V and J called. These copies leave out some clones; in studies compared against another copy, an unresolved V gene accounts for under half, and the cause of the remainder is not known. The sample table lists 250,000 to 300,000 clones, around 80% of them with a count of one. The top ten constitute approximately 5% of the sample. The source material was PBMCs or T cells enriched from blood (not recorded which). The receptors shown here come from a man aged 35 to 55 who had been exposed to COVID-19.

This clone was detected only a few times. Other DNA variants within this sample encode the same CDR3. The chain joins TRBV9 to TRBJ2-3; 11 bases match TRBD2. Germline V gene data show CDR1 as SGDLS and CDR2 as YYNGEE. With 0 bases clipped from V and 6 bases from J, the junction kept 3 bases outside the gene matches. The CDR3 extends over 15 amino acids. CDR3 region: CASSVVAGGGDTQYF. CDR3 in DNA: TGTGCCAGCAGCGTAGTAGCGGGAGGGGGTGATACGCAGTATTTT.

The rearrangement uses TRBV19 and TRBJ1-6; D possibly corresponds to TRBD1 (6 bases). Trimming removed 2 bases from V and 11 bases from J, with 19 bases in between. Looked up from germline, CDR1 is LNHDA and CDR2 is SQIVND (reference sequence). This CDR3 spans 16 amino acids. DNA for the CDR3: TGTGCCAGTAGTATATCCACAGGGACGATCGGGACACCCCTCCACTTT. Its protein product is CASSISTGTIGTPLHF.

The rearrangement uses TRBV7-3 and TRBJ2-2, with 9 bases fitting TRBD2. V lost 5 bases to trimming and J lost 4 bases; unmatched junction nucleotides: 14. The CDR3 is 18 amino acids. From germline, CDR1 is SGHTA and CDR2 FQGTGA. The CDR3 sequence is CASSVLGSGSLVTGELFF. The CDR3 region has the DNA TGTGCCAGCAGCGTATTGGGTAGCGGGAGTTTAGTCACCGGGGAGCTGTTTTTT.

This clone showed up just once. This sequence joins TRBV27 and TRBJ1-3; 10 bases line up with TRBD1. Trimming removed 4 bases from V and 8 bases from J; junction bases left unmatched: 8. The germline gives CDR1 MNHEY, CDR2 SMNVEV (reference sequence). The CDR3 is 15 residues long. The CDR3 coding sequence is TGTGCCAGCAGTTCGCCAGGGACAGGGGAGCACACCATATATTTT. Translated, it gives CASSSPGTGEHTIYF.

The chain uses TRBV6-5 and TRBJ2-4; weak D call: TRBD2 (6 bases). Trimming cost V 5 bases and J 9 bases, with 11 bases left between them. The CDR3 totals 12 residues. Per germline, CDR1 MNHEY and CDR2 SVGAGI. As DNA, the CDR3 is TGTGCCAGCAGTCCCTCCGGGAGCATTCAGTACTTC. This codes for CASSPSGSIQYF.

The gene calls are TRBV29-1 and TRBJ1-1; D ambiguous. The length of the CDR3 is 10 residues. CDR1 is SQVTM, CDR2 ANQGSEA, per germline. Trimming shortened V by 4 bases and J by 7 bases, and 7 bases separated the two germline ends. The CDR3 sequence: CSVVLLEAFF. In DNA, the CDR3 is TGCAGCGTTGTTCTACTTGAAGCTTTCTTT.

The DNA of the CDR3 is TGCGCCAGCGGACCCGAACAGGGCTATGGCTACACCTTC. It yields the protein CASGPEQGYGYTF. This rearrangement joins TRBV5-1 to TRBJ1-2; D may be TRBD1 (6 bases). The CDR3 is made up of 13 amino acids. The V and J ends lost 7 bases and 4 bases respectively, with 14 bases between them. CDR1 SGHRS and CDR2 YFSETQ come from the germline V gene.

Remarks on this clone: The sample contains more than one DNA sequence encoding this CDR3. The gene calls are TRBV9 and TRBJ2-1, with 8 bases that match TRBD2. Germline V gene lookup returns CDR1 SGDLS and CDR2 YYNGEE. With 1 base clipped from V and 1 base from J, the junction kept 1 base outside the gene matches. There are 15 residues in the CDR3. CDR3 protein: CASSVSGSSYNEQFF. The CDR3 nucleotides are TGTGCCAGCAGCGTAAGCGGGAGTTCCTACAATGAGCAGTTCTTC.

The V call is TRBV9, the J call TRBJ2-7; D might be TRBD2 (5 bases). Germline V gives CDR1 SGDLS, CDR2 YYNGEE. The CDR3 runs 17 residues. V lost 3 bases, J lost 1 base, and 20 bases lay in between. The CDR3 loop is CASSASPDLAPSYEQYF. For the CDR3, the DNA is TGTGCCAGCAGCGCCAGCCCCGATTTAGCGCCTTCCTACGAGCAGTACTTC.

This chain joins TRBV20-1 and TRBJ1-2; unclear D gene. V dropped 4 bases and J dropped 8 bases, with 11 bases sitting between them. The CDR3 covers 11 residues. Germline CDR1 reads DFQATT; CDR2 reads SNEGSKA (reference sequence). DNA for the CDR3: TGCAGTGCTACCTCACGTGAGGGCTACACCTTC. Translated, it gives CSATSREGYTF.

The chain has TRBV20-1 and TRBJ2-1, with 11 positions matching TRBD2. The CDR3 covers 13 residues. With V trimmed by 3 bases and J by 8 bases, 3 bases remained unmatched. The germline gives CDR1 DFQATT, CDR2 SNEGSKA (reference sequence). Here the CDR3 reads CSASTSGSDEQFF. The DNA for the CDR3 is TGCAGTGCTAGTACTAGCGGGAGTGATGAGCAGTTCTTC.

The chain has TRBV5-5 and TRBJ1-2, with D possibly TRBD1 on 5 matching bases. Per germline, CDR1 SGHKS and CDR2 YYEKEE (reference sequence). Trimming left V 4 bases short and J 3 bases short, with 10 bases between. CDR3 size: 13 residues. DNA of the CDR3: TGTGCCAGCAGCCTGACAGATGACTATGGCTACACCTTC. Residues: CASSLTDDYGYTF.

This chain connects TRBV10-3 to TRBJ2-5, with unresolved D. V was cut by 2 bases and J by 4 bases, with 8 bases left in between. The CDR3 is 13 amino acids. The germline CDR1 and CDR2 sequences are ENHRY and SYGVKD. The CDR3 coding sequence is TGTGCCATCAGTGAGCCTGGGCGAGAGACCCAGTACTTC. Its protein is CAISEPGRETQYF.

The sample holds one count of this clone. The V call is TRBV3-1 (or the pseudogene TRBV3-2), the J call TRBJ1-1; 7 positions agree with TRBD1. The germline gives CDR1 LGHDT, CDR2 YNNKEL (reference sequence). V lost 2 bases, J lost 0 bases, and 0 bases stayed unmatched. The CDR3 covers 14 residues. CDR3 DNA: TGTGCCAGCAGCCAAACAGGGGTGAACACTGAAGCTTTCTTT. This encodes CASSQTGVNTEAFF.